This T cell receptor (beta chain) was recorded in a study of T cell clonality in common variable immunodeficiency (dated by TCRdb to the mid-2010s). Equivalent amounts of genomic DNA from CVID and control samples were used as sequencing input. For every sample, a 60 bp segment covering the rearranged TCRbeta CDR3 region was amplified and then sequenced. The immunoSEQ assay, a bias-corrected multiplex PCR with high-throughput sequencing, was employed for TCRbeta amplification. As for the authors' bioinformatics: Every unique nucleotide sequence was considered a clone and was annotated with V, D and J genes, copy number and frequency. Sequences were labeled productive if in frame, and non-productive if out of frame or containing stop codons. As previously described, clonality was computed from Shannon's entropy. Mean CDR3 Kyte-Doolittle hydropathy was derived from the predicted amino acid sequences of productive clones. Scaled V gene usage was hierarchically clustered using Manhattan distance and complete linkage with the R hclust function. To assess clone sharing by CDR3 amino acid sequence, 12 repertoires per group were resampled over 100 rounds. Repertoires were searched for roughly 70 published EBV-specific and 200 to 300 published CMV-specific TCRbeta sequences. After two CVID samples that produced fewer than 10,000 sequences were dropped from the analysis, some 41 CVID repertoires remained. This is the immuneACCESS table as TCRdb keeps it, with only in-frame sequences that have V and J called. A part of the clones is gone; compared with another copy, unresolved V genes explain less than half, and the rest is unexplained. Clone size and the V and J calls come from that table; the DNA yielded D and trimming. This sample has under 45,000 clones in the table, none counted a single time. About 1.3% of the sample is held by the ten biggest clonotypes.

This clone was recorded at least ten times. Its target antigen remains unknown. Study-wide conclusions, independent of this receptor: Differences among patients in the CVID cohort limited the correlations between repertoire features and clinical complications. CVID subjects shared fewer TCRbeta clones with each other than healthy controls did (p < 0.0001). Reportedly, TCRbeta sequences from CVID had fewer deletions and N-nucleotide insertions, and highly modified clones with 13 or more V deletions were absent from CVID. Despite equal DNA input, controls averaged approximately 82,000 unique sequences per sample versus around 32,000 in CVID samples. TCRbeta clonality was higher in CVID subjects than in healthy controls (t-test p = 0.018), and the increase was most characteristic of about a third of subjects. The authors noted that sequencing repertoires of T cell subpopulations would be needed to clarify what caused the increased clonality in CVID.

Both CVID patients and healthy controls were predominantly of Caucasian heritage. Heparinized peripheral whole blood samples of roughly 5 to 8 ml were obtained from each donor. TCRbeta CDR3 repertoires were sequenced from genomic DNA of adults with common variable immune deficiency (CVID) and healthy adult controls. There were roughly 22 healthy adult volunteers in the control group (roughly twelve female and roughly 10 male), ranging in age from about 20 to 70 years, with a mean age of nearly 35. Diluted blood was density-centrifuged over Hypaque 1077 or Ficoll-Paque to isolate peripheral blood mononuclear cells. Unsorted mononuclear cells served as the source of genomic DNA, which was extracted either by Qiagen column purification or by a centrifugation-based method. This receptor was obtained from a person aged 18 to 69 in good health. What was sequenced was peripheral blood mononuclear cells.

The CDR3 is CSARSTGGASQPQHF. The CDR3 DNA, read in part, is TGCAGTGCTAGATCCACAGGGGGCGCGTCTCAGCCC. The sequence links TRBV20-1 to TRBJ1-5, with TRBD1 matching 9 junction bases. The read halts 3 residues ahead of the CDR3 end, with the missing end drawn from the germline J gene. Taken from cysteine to phenylalanine, the CDR3 has 15 residues. The DNA covers only part of the CDR3, 36 bases in frame from base 1. The germline V gene encodes CDR1 DFQATT and CDR2 SNEGSKA (reference sequence). Trimmed from V: 2 bases; trimmed from J: 6 bases; junction bases lacking a gene match: 8.